The 25 T cell receptor beta chains below all came from one sample that was sequenced in a study of tumor-infiltrating lymphocytes in primary liver carcinoma. TCR beta cDNA was prepared out of 500 ng total RNA by means of a constant-region primer. For TCR beta, libraries were produced by three nested multiplex PCR rounds using slightly modified ARM-PCR. The first two PCR rounds used TRBV1-TRBV30 forward primers with a C-beta reverse primer, roughly 10 cycles each. MiXCR was run by TCRdb on the multiplex PCR reads, yielding one entry per CDR3 protein. The table records around 330,000 distinct CDR3 sequences, nearly 60% of them present only once. Blood RNA originated from unsorted whole blood, with germline DNA additionally extracted. What was sequenced was peripheral blood. The receptors originated from a woman in her thirties with primary liver carcinoma and hepatitis B virus infection.

On this clonotype itself: A much larger clone lies a single base off, so this may be a read error. The chain employs TRBV11-1 and TRBJ2-6, with TRBD2 as a possible D gene (6 bases). From germline, CDR1 is SGHAT and CDR2 FQDESV (reference sequence). V was shortened by 5 bases and J by 0 bases, with 14 bases between the two germline ends. The CDR3 consists of 17 residues. The CDR3 sequence: CASSPSASASGANVLTF. The CDR3 bases are TGTGCCAGCAGCCCTAGCGCCTCGGCCTCTGGGGCCAACGTCCTGACTTTC.

Regarding this clonotype: It may be a read error: a sequence one base away is much more abundant. J is TRBJ2-5 and V is TRBV12-3 or TRBV12-4; 12 nucleotides line up with TRBD2. This CDR3 contains 17 residues. CDR3 sequence: CANSYQTSGSGGETQYF. DNA of the CDR3: TGTGCCAACAGTTACCAGACTAGCGGGAGTGGTGGAGAGACCCAGTACTTC.

This clonotype is a singleton in its sample. The V gene is TRBV7-3, the J gene TRBJ2-1; D possibly corresponds to TRBD1 (5 bases). The V end lost 5 bases, the J end lost 10 bases, and 12 bases lay between the germline ends. Germline values: CDR1 SGHTA, CDR2 FQGTGA. The CDR3 has 12 amino acids. The CDR3 reads CASSLLAGEQFF. CDR3 sequence (DNA): TGTGCCAGCAGCCTACTGGCAGGGGAGCAGTTCTTC.

This clonotype showed up many times. The genes are TRBV6-1 and TRBJ2-3, with 7 bases aligning to TRBD2. The CDR3 loop spans 15 amino acids. Germline CDR1 MNHNS, CDR2 SASEGT. Unmatched junction bases numbered 8, after V lost 2 bases and J lost 6 bases. The chain's CDR3 is CASSERAGEGDTQYF. In nucleotides, the CDR3 is TGTGCCAGCAGTGAACGCGCGGGAGAAGGGGATACGCAGTATTTT.

The rearrangement uses TRBV4-1 and TRBJ1-1; D unclear. CDR1 and CDR2 from the germline V gene are MGHRA and YSYEKL. Trimming shortened V by 1 base and J by 4 bases, and 7 bases separated the two germline ends. CDR3 size: 13 residues. CDR3 sequence reads: CASSQGAVTEAFF. The CDR3 coding sequence is TGCGCCAGCAGCCAAGGTGCAGTCACTGAAGCTTTCTTT.

A word on this clonotype: Since the CDR3 does not end with the conserved phenylalanine or tryptophan, this likely comes from a read error. The V and J genes are TRBV7-9 and TRBJ2-2; 13 bases fit TRBD2. This CDR3 spans 17 amino acids. Germline V gene lookup returns CDR1 SEHNR and CDR2 FQNEAQ (reference sequence). In nucleotides, the CDR3 is TGTACCAGCAGCGCAACCGGGACTAGCGGGGTATACGGGGAGCTGTTTTCT. Protein: CTSSATGTSGVYGELFS.

This clonotype was seen just once. A much larger clone differs from this one at a single base, so this may be a read error. This chain joins TRBV29-1 and TRBJ2-3; perhaps D is TRBD1 or TRBD2 (5 bases each). CDR1 SQVTM and CDR2 ANQGSEA come from the germline V gene. The CDR3 is 17 amino acids. Trimming took 2 bases from V and 1 from J, leaving 19 bases between them. The CDR3 nucleotides are TGCAGCGTTGAACTACTAGTGGGGCGCGCTCGCACAGATACGCAGTATTTT. This translates into CSVELLVGRARTDTQYF.

This clonotype was counted many times. V usage is TRBV11-2 and J usage is TRBJ2-2; D is possibly TRBD2 (6 bases). The CDR3 extends over 15 amino acids. The germline V gene has CDR1 SGHAT and CDR2 FQNNGV. Deletions cut 5 bases from V and 1 base from J, with 11 bases between. The CDR3 coding sequence is TGTGCCAGCAGCCCACCGGGACTGAACACCGGGGAGCTGTTTTTT. Protein product: CASSPPGLNTGELFF.

Points on this clonotype: A read error may produce the germline difference seen at one junction end. The chain has TRBV7-8 and TRBJ2-1, with a weak D call TRBD2 (5 bases). From germline, CDR1 is SGHVS and CDR2 FQNEAQ. The CDR3 length is 15 residues. The CDR3 DNA reads as TGTGTCAGCAGCTTAGGTGGGAGTACGTGGAATGAGCAGTTCTTC. This sequence encodes CVSSLGGSTWNEQFF.

This clonotype was found many times. The chain links TRBV7-8 to TRBJ2-3; 8 bases line up with TRBD2. With V trimmed by 3 bases and J by 3 bases, 2 bases remained unmatched. Germline values: CDR1 SGHVS, CDR2 FQNEAQ. The CDR3 is 14 amino acids. CDR3 loop: CASSLSGRTDTQYF. In nucleotides, the CDR3 is TGTGCCAGCAGCTTGAGCGGGAGAACAGATACGCAGTATTTT.

This chain links TRBV6-2 or TRBV6-3 with TRBJ2-1; D is uncertain. CDR1 MNHEY and CDR2 SVGEGT come from the germline V gene. The CDR3 is made up of 11 amino acids. V shed 7 bases and J shed 4 bases, with 5 bases lying between them. The CDR3 here is CASNKYNEQFF. The CDR3 nucleotides read TGTGCCAGCAACAAATACAATGAGCAGTTCTTC.

In regard to this clonotype: This may come from a read error, since a much larger clone is one base off. The chain recombines TRBV11-2 with TRBJ2-2, with TRBD2 as a possible D gene (6 bases). There are 12 residues in the CDR3. Germline V lookup: CDR1 SGHAT, CDR2 FQNNGV. Written as DNA, the CDR3 is TGTGCCAGCAGCTTTGCACCCGGGGGGCTGTTTTTT. Its protein is CASSFAPGGLFF.

This clonotype was counted many times. The chain uses TRBV12-3 or TRBV12-4 and TRBJ2-1; 10 positions match TRBD2. The CDR3 length is 15 residues. V lost 2 bases and J lost 8; bases outside the gene matches: 6. The CDR3 spells CASSLSSGSRHEQFF. DNA of the CDR3: TGTGCCAGCAGTTTATCTAGCGGGAGTAGGCATGAGCAGTTCTTC.

This clonotype was counted between two and nine times. V is TRBV10-3 and J is TRBJ2-3; TRBD1 is a possible D gene (5 bases). The CDR3 covers 14 residues. Per the germline V gene, CDR1 is ENHRY and CDR2 is SYGVKD. With 10 bases removed from V and 0 bases from J, the gap between germline ends came to 14 bases. In DNA form, the CDR3 reads TGTGCCACCTCCGACAGCGACAGCACAGATACGCAGTATTTT. Translating it yields CATSDSDSTDTQYF.

V usage is TRBV5-1 and J usage is TRBJ2-7, with 7 bases fitting TRBD2. The V gene's germline CDR1 is SGHRS and CDR2 YFSETQ. Trimming removed 0 bases from V and 4 bases from J; junction bases left unmatched: 4. The CDR3 loop spans 14 amino acids. Written as DNA, the CDR3 is TGCGCCAGCAGCTTGGCGGGGGGTCGGTACGAGCAGTACTTC. This encodes CASSLAGGRYEQYF.

This clonotype was picked up a small number of times. The gene calls are TRBV5-6 and TRBJ2-7, with TRBD1 matching 7 bases. CDR3 size: 11 residues. The V gene end was trimmed by 5 bases and the J gene end by 5 bases; junction bases not matched to a gene: 1. The germline gives CDR1 SGHDT, CDR2 YYEEEE. The CDR3: CASRTGNEQYF. DNA for the CDR3: TGTGCCAGCAGGACAGGGAACGAGCAGTACTTC.

With regard to this clonotype: This may come from a read error, since a much larger clone is one base off. The chain recombines TRBV29-1 with TRBJ2-1, with a possible D match to TRBD1 (6 bases). CDR1 and CDR2 from the germline V gene are SQVTM and ANQGSEA. This CDR3 is built from 12 residues. CDR3 in amino acids: CRVVSRGNEQFF. The CDR3 coding sequence is TGCCGCGTTGTATCCAGGGGAAATGAGCAGTTCTTC.

A remark on this clonotype: One end of the junction is discordant with germline, which a read error may explain. The chain combines TRBV29-1 with TRBJ1-4; no definite D call. Germline V gives CDR1 SQVTM, CDR2 ANQGSEA. The CDR3 consists of 11 residues. The CDR3 spells CSVVQGEKPFF. The CDR3, as DNA: TGCAGCGTTGTCCAAGGTGAAAAACCGTTTTTT. The variable domain in full, with the rest retrieved from reference TRBV29-1 and TRBJ1-4, is SAVISQKPSRDICQRGTSLTIQCQVDSQVTMMFWYRQQPGQSLTLIATANQGSEATYESGFVIDKFPISRPNLTFSTLTVSNMSPEDSSIYLCSVVQGEKPFFGSGTQLSVL.

This clonotype was seen once. This could be a read error, since a much larger clone is one nucleotide away. J is TRBJ2-1 and V is TRBV4-1; no clear D gene. The length of the CDR3 is 16 residues. The germline CDR1 and CDR2 sequences are MGHRA and YSYEKL. In DNA, the CDR3 is TGCGCCAGCAGCCCCGGTGGAACAAGCTCCTACAATCAGCAGTTCTTC. It translates to CASSPGGTSSYNQQFF.

Comment on this clonotype: A read error may be the cause here, since a much bigger clone is one base away. This chain uses TRBV29-1 with TRBJ2-1, with D possibly matching TRBD2 (6 bases). CDR1 SQVTM and CDR2 ANQGSEA come from the germline V gene. CDR3 size: 14 residues. CDR3: CRGGQLARYNEQFF. As DNA, the CDR3 is TGCAGGGGGGGTCAACTAGCCCGCTACAATGAGCAGTTCTTC.

Remarks on this clonotype: A much larger clone sits a single nucleotide away, making a read error possible. The chain couples TRBV6-2 or TRBV6-3 to TRBJ2-2; D could derive from TRBD1 or TRBD2 (5 bases each). The germline CDR1 and CDR2 sequences are MNHEY and SVGEGT. The CDR3 covers 15 residues. CDR3 bases: TGTGCCAGCAGTTACCGGGGCGATTTCACCGGGGAGCTGTTGTTT. This sequence encodes CASSYRGDFTGELLF.

Points on this clonotype: A read error may explain this, as a much larger clone is one base away. The chain is built from TRBV4-1 and TRBJ2-6; no reliable D call. This CDR3 has 13 residues. Germline CDR1 MGHRA, CDR2 YSYEKL. CDR3 protein: CASRIQGASVLTF. For the CDR3, the DNA is TGCGCCAGCAGGATCCAAGGAGCCAGCGTCCTGACTTTC.

With regard to this clonotype: Since a much larger clone is just one base distant, this may be a read error. CDR3 coding DNA: TGTGCCAGCGGCGTAAGGCGGACAGGGGTCAACACAGATACGCAGTATTTT. The encoded protein is CASGVRRTGVNTDTQYF. The chain is built from TRBV11-2 and TRBJ2-3; 9 nucleotides align to TRBD1. This CDR3 is 17 amino acids long. CDR1 is SGHAT and CDR2 is FQNNGV in the germline V gene. The V and J ends lost 8 bases and 2 bases, in that order; junction bases with no gene match: 14.

V and J are TRBV4-1 and TRBJ2-1; D could derive from TRBD1 or TRBD2 (5 bases each). V lost 4 bases and J lost 12, with 22 bases in between. The CDR3 sequence is 15 residues long. In germline, CDR1 is MGHRA, CDR2 YSYEKL. DNA for the CDR3: TGCGCCAGCAGCCGTCCCCTAGGTGGGGGAAGTGGGCAGTTCTTC. Its protein product is CASSRPLGGGSGQFF.

As for this clonotype: This may stem from a read error, because a much larger clone lies one nucleotide away. V gene TRBV6-6 combines with J gene TRBJ2-1, with unresolved D. The CDR3 covers 15 residues. Germline CDR1 MNHNY, CDR2 SVGAGI (reference sequence). The CDR3 here is CTSTQVEGSYNEQFF. DNA of the CDR3: TGTACCAGCACCCAAGTAGAAGGCTCCTACAATGAGCAGTTCTTC.